The 2 T cell receptor beta chains below all came from one sample that was sequenced in a study of PD-1 blockade in mismatch repair-deficient tumors. The assay was immunoSEQ multiplex PCR, and TCRdb's table has in-frame clones only and misses some. The sample lists tens of thousands of clones, approximately 81% occurring once. The sequencing here drew on peripheral blood, taken 12 weeks after starting pembrolizumab. The origin of the receptors is an adult with mismatch repair-deficient cancer.

The gene calls are TRBV27 and TRBJ2-1; 9 bases fit TRBD2. Germline CDR1 MNHEY, CDR2 SMNVEV (reference sequence). The CDR3 length is 15 residues. The trim removed 7 bases at V and 4 bases at J, leaving 8 bases unmatched. The CDR3, as DNA: TGTGCCAGCACTTCTTTCCTAGCGGGGTACAATGAGCAGTTCTTC. It translates to CASTSFLAGYNEQFF.

The rearrangement joins TRBV7-9 to TRBJ1-2; maybe TRBD1 (5 bases). This CDR3 spans 15 amino acids. Germline values: CDR1 SEHNR, CDR2 FQNEAQ (reference sequence). V was clipped by 5 bases and J by 4 bases, with 17 bases between them. This CDR3 reads CASSPRDAGAYGYTF. The CDR3, as DNA: TGTGCCAGCAGCCCAAGGGACGCCGGAGCCTATGGCTACACCTTC.